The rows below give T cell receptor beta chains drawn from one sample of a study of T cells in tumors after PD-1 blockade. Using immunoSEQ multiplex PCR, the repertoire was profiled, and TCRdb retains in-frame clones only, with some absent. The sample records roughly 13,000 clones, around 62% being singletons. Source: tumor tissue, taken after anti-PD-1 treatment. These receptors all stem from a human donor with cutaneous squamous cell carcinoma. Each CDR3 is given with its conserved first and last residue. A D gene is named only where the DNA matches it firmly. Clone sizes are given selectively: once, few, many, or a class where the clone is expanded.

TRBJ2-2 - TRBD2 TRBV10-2 CASSDGRVGTGELFF TGCGCCAGCAGCGATGGGAGGGTAGGCACCGGGGAGCTGTTTTTT
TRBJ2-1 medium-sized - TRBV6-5 CASSYSLILNEQFF TGTGCCAGCAGTTACTCCCTAATCCTCAATGAGCAGTTCTTC
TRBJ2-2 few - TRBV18 CASSLVGAGSWATGELFF TGTGCCAGCTCGCTAGTCGGCGCCGGGAGCTGGGCCACCGGGGAGCTGTTTTTT
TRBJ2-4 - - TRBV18 CASSPPFAKNIQYF TGTGCCAGCTCACCACCATTCGCCAAAAACATTCAGTACTTC
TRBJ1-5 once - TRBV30 CAWSQGLREPQHF TGTGCCTGGAGTCAAGGACTGAGGGAGCCCCAGCATTTT
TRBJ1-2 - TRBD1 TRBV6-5 CASRPGQLYGYTF TGTGCCAGCAGACCGGGACAGCTCTATGGCTACACCTTC
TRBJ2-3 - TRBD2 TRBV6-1 CASSDHGGALTDTQYF TGTGCCAGCAGTGATCACGGGGGGGCCTTGACAGATACGCAGTATTTT
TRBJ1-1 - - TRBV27 CASVSNTEAFF TGTGCCAGTGTCTCGAACACTGAAGCTTTCTTT
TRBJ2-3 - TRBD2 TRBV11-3 CASSLGPGLAGGLSTDTQYF TGTGCCAGCAGCTTAGGACCGGGACTAGCGGGAGGCCTCAGCACAGATACGCAGTATTTT
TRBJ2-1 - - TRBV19 CASSHRTYSSYNEQFF TGTGCCAGTAGTCATAGGACCTATAGCTCCTACAATGAGCAGTTCTTC
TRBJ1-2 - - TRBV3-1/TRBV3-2 CASSQTYSGYTF TGTGCCAGCAGCCAGACCTACTCTGGCTACACCTTC
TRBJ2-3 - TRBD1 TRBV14 CASSWDRVTDTQYF TGTGCCAGCAGTTGGGACAGGGTAACAGATACGCAGTATTTT
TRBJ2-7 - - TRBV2 CASSDGDRVWEREGRSYEQYF TGTGCCAGCAGTGATGGGGACAGGGTATGGGAGCGGGAGGGCCGCTCCTACGAGCAGTACTTC
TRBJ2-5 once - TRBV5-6 CASSLDGPETQYF TGTGCCAGCAGCTTGGATGGGCCAGAGACCCAGTACTTC
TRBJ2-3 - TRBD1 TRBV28 CASSLNGGDRGTDTQYF TGTGCCAGCAGTTTAAATGGAGGGGACAGGGGCACAGATACGCAGTATTTT
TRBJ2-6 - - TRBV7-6 CASSLGAPNSGANVLTF TGTGCCAGCAGCTTAGGGGCCCCTAACTCTGGGGCCAACGTCCTGACTTTC
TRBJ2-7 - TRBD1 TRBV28 CATRQGSYEQYF TGTGCCACAAGACAGGGCTCCTACGAGCAGTACTTC
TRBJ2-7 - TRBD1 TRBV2 CASSKDRGYEQYF TGTGCCAGCAGTAAGGACAGGGGCTACGAGCAGTACTTC
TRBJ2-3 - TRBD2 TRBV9 CASSVGGGAGADTQYF TGTGCCAGCAGCGTCGGCGGCGGGGCGGGGGCAGATACGCAGTATTTT
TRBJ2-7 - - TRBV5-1 CASSLAGTWGEQYF TGCGCCAGCAGCTTGGCCGGGACATGGGGGGAGCAGTACTTC
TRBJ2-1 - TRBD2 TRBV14 CASSQDLSSGGPQDQFF TGTGCCAGCAGCCAAGATCTATCTAGCGGGGGACCTCAAGACCAGTTCTTC
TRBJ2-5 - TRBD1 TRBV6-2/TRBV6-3 CTSSPGVGQGEETQYF TGTACCAGCAGCCCCGGGGTTGGACAGGGGGAAGAGACCCAGTACTTC
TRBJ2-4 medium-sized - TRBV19 CASSIAGAKNIQYF TGTGCCAGTAGTATAGCGGGAGCCAAAAACATTCAGTACTTC
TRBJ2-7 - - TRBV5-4 CASSLMGYEQYF TGTGCCAGCAGCTTGATGGGTTACGAGCAGTACTTC
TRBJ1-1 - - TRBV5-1 CASISLQGPNTEAFF TGCGCCAGCATATCATTACAGGGACCGAACACTGAAGCTTTCTTT
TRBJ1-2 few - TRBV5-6 CASSLDGGESHYGYTF TGTGCCAGCAGCTTGGATGGCGGGGAATCTCACTATGGCTACACCTTC
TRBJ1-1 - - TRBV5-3 CARSLGIPLLNTEAFF TGTGCCAGAAGCTTGGGGATCCCACTATTGAACACTGAAGCTTTCTTT
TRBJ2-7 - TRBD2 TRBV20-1 CSASFGSGDHEQYF TGCAGTGCTAGTTTTGGTAGCGGGGACCACGAGCAGTACTTC
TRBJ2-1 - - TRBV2 CASSARGHNEQFF TGTGCCAGCAGTGCCCGAGGGCACAATGAGCAGTTCTTC
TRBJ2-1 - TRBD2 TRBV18 CASSPPGLAGVSYNEQFF TGTGCCAGCTCACCTCCTGGACTAGCGGGAGTCTCCTACAATGAGCAGTTCTTC
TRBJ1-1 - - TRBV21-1 CASSKGQGAPLNTEAFF TGTGCCAGCAGCAAAGGGCAGGGGGCCCCCCTCAACACTGAAGCTTTCTTT